This T cell receptor beta chain was recovered during a study of cytotoxic CD8 clonotypes in ibrutinib-treated CLL. Investigators sought sequencing depths of between 1 in 200,000 and 1 in 1 million T cells. The method was immunoSEQ multiplex PCR; TCRdb's version includes in-frame clones alone and lacks a portion of them. Of almost 85,000 clones in the sample, more than 70% were seen once. This CDR3 is 12 amino acids long. Trimming removed 4 bases at V and 8 bases at J, with 9 bases between. Germline CDR1 reads SEHNR; CDR2 reads FQNEAQ (reference sequence). The origin of this receptor is a human donor with chronic lymphocytic leukemia. The source material was PBMCs, sampled before ibrutinib treatment. The V gene is TRBV7-9, the J gene TRBJ1-3; D is ambiguous. CDR3 protein: CASSSEGDTIYF. The CDR3 coding sequence is TGTGCCAGCAGCTCTGAGGGCGACACCATATATTTT.